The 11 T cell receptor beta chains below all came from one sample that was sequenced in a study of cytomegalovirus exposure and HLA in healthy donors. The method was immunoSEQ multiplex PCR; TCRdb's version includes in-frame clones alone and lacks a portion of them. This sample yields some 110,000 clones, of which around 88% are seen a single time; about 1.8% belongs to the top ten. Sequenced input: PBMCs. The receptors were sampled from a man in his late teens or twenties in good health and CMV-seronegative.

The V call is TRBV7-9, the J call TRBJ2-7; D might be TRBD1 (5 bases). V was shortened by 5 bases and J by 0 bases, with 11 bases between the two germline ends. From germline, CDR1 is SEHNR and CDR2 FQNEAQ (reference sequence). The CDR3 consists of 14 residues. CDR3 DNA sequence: TGTGCCAGCAGCCCTCAAGACAGCTCCTACGAGCAGTACTTC. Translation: CASSPQDSSYEQYF.

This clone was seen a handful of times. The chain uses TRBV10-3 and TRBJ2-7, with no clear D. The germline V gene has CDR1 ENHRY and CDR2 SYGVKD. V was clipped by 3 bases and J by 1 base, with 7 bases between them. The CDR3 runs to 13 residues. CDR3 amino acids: CAISDRLSYEQYF. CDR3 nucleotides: TGTGCCATCAGTGACAGGTTGTCCTACGAGCAGTACTTC.

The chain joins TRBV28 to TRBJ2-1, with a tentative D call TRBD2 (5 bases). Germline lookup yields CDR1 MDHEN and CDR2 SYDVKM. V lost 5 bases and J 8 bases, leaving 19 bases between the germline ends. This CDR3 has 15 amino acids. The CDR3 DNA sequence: TGTGCCAGCAGTCCCCCCGAGGGCCTATTCCATGAGCAGTTCTTC. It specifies CASSPPEGLFHEQFF.

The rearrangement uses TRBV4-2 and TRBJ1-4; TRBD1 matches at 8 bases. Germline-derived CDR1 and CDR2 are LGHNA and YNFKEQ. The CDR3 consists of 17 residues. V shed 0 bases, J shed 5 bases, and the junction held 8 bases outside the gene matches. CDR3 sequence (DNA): TGTGCCAGCAGCCAAGAATCAGGTGGGACAGGAAATGAAAAACTGTTTTTT. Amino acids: CASSQESGGTGNEKLFF.

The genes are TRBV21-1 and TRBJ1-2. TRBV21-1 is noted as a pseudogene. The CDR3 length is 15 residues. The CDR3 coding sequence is TGTGCCAGCAGCAAAGGAGGGGGGGCGAACAGTGGCTACACCTTC. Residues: CASSKGGGANSGYTF.

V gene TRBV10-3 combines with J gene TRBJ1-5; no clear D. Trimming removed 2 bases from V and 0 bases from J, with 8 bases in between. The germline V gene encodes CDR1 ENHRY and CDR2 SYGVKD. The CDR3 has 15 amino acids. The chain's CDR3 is CAISEARHSNQPQHF. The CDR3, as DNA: TGTGCCATCAGTGAGGCAAGACATAGCAATCAGCCCCAGCATTTT.

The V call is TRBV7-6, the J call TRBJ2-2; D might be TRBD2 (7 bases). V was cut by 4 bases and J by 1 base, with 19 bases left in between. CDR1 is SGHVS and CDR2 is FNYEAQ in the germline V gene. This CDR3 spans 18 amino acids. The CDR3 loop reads CASSSRTGGLRNTGELFF. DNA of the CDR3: TGTGCCAGCAGCTCCCGCACCGGGGGGCTGAGGAACACCGGGGAGCTGTTTTTT. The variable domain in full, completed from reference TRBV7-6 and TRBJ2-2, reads GAGVSQSPRYKVTKRGQDVALRCDPISGHVSLYWYRQALGQGPEFLTYFNYEAQQDKSGLPNDRFSAERPEGSISTLTIQRTEQRDSAMYRCASSSRTGGLRNTGELFFGEGSRLTVL.

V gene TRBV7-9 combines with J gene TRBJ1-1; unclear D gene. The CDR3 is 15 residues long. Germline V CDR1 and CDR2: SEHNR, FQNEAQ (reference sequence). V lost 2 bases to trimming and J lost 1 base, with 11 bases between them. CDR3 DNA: TGTGCCAGCAGCTTATTACCGGGTGGGAACACTGAAGCTTTCTTT. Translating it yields CASSLLPGGNTEAFF.

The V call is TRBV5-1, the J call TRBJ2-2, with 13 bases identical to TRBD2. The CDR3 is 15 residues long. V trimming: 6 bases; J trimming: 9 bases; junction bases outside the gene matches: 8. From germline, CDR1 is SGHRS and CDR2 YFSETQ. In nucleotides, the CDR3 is TGCGCCAGCACCTCACTAGCGGGAGGGCGTCGGGAGCTGTTTTTT. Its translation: CASTSLAGGRRELFF.

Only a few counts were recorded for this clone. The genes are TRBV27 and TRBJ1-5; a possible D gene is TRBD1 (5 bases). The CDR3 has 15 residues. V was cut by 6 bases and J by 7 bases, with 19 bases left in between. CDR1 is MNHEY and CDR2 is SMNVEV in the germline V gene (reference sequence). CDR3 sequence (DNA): TGTGCCAGCAGAATTACGGGGGGATCGAGACAGCCCCAGCATTTT. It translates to CASRITGGSRQPQHF.

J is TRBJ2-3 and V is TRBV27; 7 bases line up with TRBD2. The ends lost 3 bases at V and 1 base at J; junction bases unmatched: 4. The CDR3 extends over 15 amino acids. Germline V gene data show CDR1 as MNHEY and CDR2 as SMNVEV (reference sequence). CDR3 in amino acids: CASSLGGSGTDTQYF. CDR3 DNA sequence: TGTGCCAGCAGTTTGGGCGGGAGCGGCACAGATACGCAGTATTTT.